Below, 16 T cell receptor beta chains from the same sample are listed, as sequenced in a study of long-term antiretroviral therapy in people with HIV. Survey level was the resolution at which the v3.0 immunoSEQ assay ran. Generated by immunoSEQ multiplex PCR, the TCRdb table keeps only in-frame clones and is missing some. The data contain 15,000 to 20,000 clones, approximately 88% of them singletons. The material sequenced was unsorted PBMCs, taken 2.1 years after starting antiretroviral therapy. The receptor set was obtained from a man aged 18 to 35 with HIV.

The CDR3, as DNA: TGCGCCAGCAGCATCGCCCCCTTGGGGACTGAAGCTTTCTTT. The encoded protein is CASSIAPLGTEAFF. The chain has TRBV5-1 and TRBJ1-1; D is undetermined. Per the germline V gene, CDR1 is SGHRS and CDR2 is YFSETQ. The CDR3 spans 14 residues. V was cut by 4 bases and J by 5 bases, with 15 bases left in between.

Sample share makes this clone medium-sized. V usage is TRBV7-8 and J usage is TRBJ1-6; 7 nucleotides line up with TRBD1. After removal of 0 bases from V and 7 bases from J, the junction contained 12 bases not matched to a gene. Germline V gene sequence: CDR1 SGHVS, CDR2 FQNEAQ. The CDR3 is 18 amino acids. Here the CDR3 DNA reads TGTGCCAGCAGCTTAGCGAGACCGATAGGGGGCACAAATTCACCCCTCCACTTT. Its translation is CASSLARPIGGTNSPLHF.

The V and J genes are TRBV27 and TRBJ2-7, with TRBD2 identical over 7 bases. V lost 3 bases, J lost 6 bases, and 8 bases stayed unmatched. Germline V gene lookup returns CDR1 MNHEY and CDR2 SMNVEV (reference sequence). The CDR3 is 14 residues long. The CDR3 is CASSLGRGLVEQYF. The CDR3 DNA follows: TGTGCCAGCAGTTTGGGGAGGGGTTTGGTCGAGCAGTACTTC.

The rearrangement links TRBV2 to TRBJ2-7, with a tentative D call TRBD1 (7 bases). The ends were cut back, 7 bases at V and 3 bases at J, with 16 bases in the middle. The CDR3 is made up of 14 amino acids. The germline gives CDR1 SNHLY, CDR2 FYNNEI. CDR3 nucleotide sequence: TGTGCCAGCAACCTAGGAGGGGGCCGCTACGAGCAGTACTTC. Protein sequence: CASNLGGGRYEQYF.

This clone was seen only once. This sequence joins TRBV18 and TRBJ2-7; maybe TRBD2 (5 bases). This CDR3 is 13 amino acids long. Trimming took 4 bases from V and 0 from J, leaving 7 bases between them. CDR1 and CDR2 (germline): KGHSH, LQKENI. Here the CDR3 DNA reads TGTGCCAGCTCACTACGGGACTCCTACGAGCAGTACTTC. Protein: CASSLRDSYEQYF.

The chain joins TRBV18 to TRBJ2-7, with TRBD2 as a possible D gene (7 bases). CDR3 length: 13 amino acids. Per the germline V gene, CDR1 is KGHSH and CDR2 is LQKENI. V was trimmed by 6 bases and J by 5 bases, leaving 14 bases between them. This chain's CDR3 is CASSLRGDNEQYF. DNA of the CDR3: TGTGCCAGCTCTTTACGGGGGGACAACGAGCAGTACTTC.

This rearrangement joins TRBV7-2 to TRBJ1-2, with TRBD1 matching 7 bases. The CDR3 loop spans 13 amino acids. CDR1 and CDR2 from the germline V gene are SGHTA and FQGNSA. V gave up 3 bases and J gave up 8 bases; unmatched junction bases: 6. The CDR3 loop is CASSFTGAQGYTF. The CDR3, as DNA: TGTGCCAGCAGCTTCACAGGGGCGCAGGGCTACACCTTC.

This clone has a single count. The chain recombines TRBV12-5 with TRBJ2-2, with D possibly matching TRBD2 (6 bases). CDR1 and CDR2 from the germline V gene are LGHNT and FRNRAP. The V gene lost 4 bases and the J gene lost 3 bases, with 12 bases spanning the gap. The CDR3 runs to 15 residues. The CDR3 DNA follows: TGTGCTAGTGGTTCGGGGACTGCTCACACCGGGGAGCTGTTTTTT. Protein product: CASGSGTAHTGELFF.

This clone was seen a handful of times. The chain employs TRBV9 and TRBJ2-7, with 8 nucleotides matching TRBD1. This CDR3 comprises 13 residues. Germline-derived CDR1 and CDR2 are SGDLS and YYNGEE. The V and J ends lost 3 bases and 5 bases, in that order; junction bases with no gene match: 4. CDR3 DNA: TGTGCCAGCAGCGGGACAGGGATCCACGAGCAGTACTTC. This sequence encodes CASSGTGIHEQYF. The variable domain in full, with the rest retrieved from reference TRBV9 and TRBJ2-7, is DSGVTQTPKHLITATGQRVTLRCSPRSGDLSVYWYQQSLDQGLQFLIQYYNGEERAKGNILERFSAQQFPDLHSELNLSSLELGDSALYFCASSGTGIHEQYFGPGTRLTVT.

CDR3: CASSQSKGGATEAFF. For the CDR3, the DNA is TGCGCCAGCAGTCAATCGAAAGGGGGCGCGACTGAAGCTTTCTTT. The rearrangement links TRBV23-1 to TRBJ1-1, with 7 nucleotides matching TRBD1. TRBV23-1 qualifies as an ORF whose function is uncertain. After removal of 0 bases from V and 5 bases from J, the junction contained 6 bases not matched to a gene. The CDR3 is 15 residues long.

The chain recombines TRBV6-6 with TRBJ1-1; 8 nucleotides agree with TRBD1. Unmatched junction bases numbered 5, after V lost 4 bases and J lost 1 base. CDR1 MNHNY and CDR2 SVGAGI come from the germline V gene (reference sequence). The CDR3 spans 15 residues. As DNA, the CDR3 is TGTGCCAGCAGTTCAACCGGGACAGGGAACACTGAAGCTTTCTTT. Translated: CASSSTGTGNTEAFF.

A few counts support this clone. The chain is built from TRBV7-8 and TRBJ2-7; 7 bases align to TRBD1. CDR3 length: 13 residues. Germline-derived CDR1 and CDR2 are SGHVS and FQNEAQ. The V and J ends lost 5 bases and 1 base, in that order; junction bases with no gene match: 2. In nucleotides, the CDR3 is TGTGCCAGCAGCATGGGACAGTCCTACGAGCAGTACTTC. The encoded protein is CASSMGQSYEQYF. Based on the CDR3 plus reference TRBV7-8 and TRBJ2-7, the full variable domain is GAGVSQSPRYKVAKRGQDVALRCDPISGHVSLFWYQQALGQGPEFLTYFQNEAQLDKSGLPSDRFFAERPEGSVSTLKIQRTQQEDSAVYLCASSMGQSYEQYFGPGTRLTVT.

This sequence joins TRBV5-1 and TRBJ2-3; D not certain. Looked up from germline, CDR1 is SGHRS and CDR2 is YFSETQ. The CDR3 runs to 14 residues. The V and J ends lost 4 bases and 5 bases respectively, with 14 bases between them. For the CDR3, the DNA is TGCGCCAGCAGCCTCTCCCCCCGTGTAGATACGCAGTATTTT. Its translation is CASSLSPRVDTQYF.

The rearrangement links TRBV19 to TRBJ1-3; D unresolved. Per the germline V gene, CDR1 is LNHDA and CDR2 is SQIVND (reference sequence). This CDR3 is built from 17 residues. Between the trimmed V and J ends, which lost 5 bases and 3 bases, there was a span of 20 bases. CDR3 region: CASSVSPAHLNGNTIYF. The DNA of the CDR3 is TGTGCCAGTAGTGTCTCGCCCGCGCATCTGAATGGAAACACCATATATTTT.

The chain uses TRBV2 and TRBJ2-3, with 12 bases fitting TRBD2. Germline CDR1 is SNHLY and CDR2 is FYNNEI. The CDR3 runs 15 residues. Trimming removed 4 bases from V and 4 bases from J; junction bases left unmatched: 3. The CDR3 DNA reads as TGTGCCAGCAGTGGACTAGCGGGAGACGCAGATACGCAGTATTTT. This sequence encodes CASSGLAGDADTQYF.

J is TRBJ1-5 and V is TRBV6-4; D is possibly TRBD1 (5 bases). Trimming took 0 bases from V and 7 from J, leaving 7 bases between them. Germline V gene data show CDR1 as MRHNA and CDR2 as SNTAGT. The CDR3 covers 13 residues. CDR3 nucleotide sequence: TGTGCCAGCAGTGACTCGTGGGGCCAGCCCCAGCATTTT. Its translation: CASSDSWGQPQHF.